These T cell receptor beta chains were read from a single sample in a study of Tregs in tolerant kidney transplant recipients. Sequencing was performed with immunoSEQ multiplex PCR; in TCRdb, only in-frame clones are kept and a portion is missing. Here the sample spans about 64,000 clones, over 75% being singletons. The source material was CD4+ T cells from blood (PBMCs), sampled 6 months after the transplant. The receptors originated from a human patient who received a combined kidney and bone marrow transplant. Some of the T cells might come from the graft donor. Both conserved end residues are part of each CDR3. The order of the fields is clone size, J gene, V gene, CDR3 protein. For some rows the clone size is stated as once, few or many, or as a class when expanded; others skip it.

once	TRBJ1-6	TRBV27	CASSLFAGENSPLHF
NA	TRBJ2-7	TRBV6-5	CASSRLAGGSGEQYF
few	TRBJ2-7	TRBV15	CATSSPPPGRGQYF
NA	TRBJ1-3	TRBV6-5	CASKDRARGNTIYF
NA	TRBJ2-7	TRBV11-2	CASIEYLSGSNYEQYF
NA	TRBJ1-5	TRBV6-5	CASSYRQGYQPQHF
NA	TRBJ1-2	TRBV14	CASSLQPPYGYTF
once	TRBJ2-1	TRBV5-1	CASKSASSSYNEQFF
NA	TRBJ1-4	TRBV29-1	CSVRYKTANEKLFF
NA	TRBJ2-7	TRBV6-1	CASSLRAATYEQYF
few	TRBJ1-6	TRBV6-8	CASSSEYRSASPLHF
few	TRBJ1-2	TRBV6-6	CASRRDRGYYGYTF
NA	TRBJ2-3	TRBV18	CASSASGRADTQYF
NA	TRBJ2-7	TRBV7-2	CASSSEAYLAGPSYEQYF
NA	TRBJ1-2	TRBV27	CASSLSAQTQANYGYTF
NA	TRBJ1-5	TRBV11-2	CASSLNTEQPQHF
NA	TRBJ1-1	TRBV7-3	CASSSGLITEAFF
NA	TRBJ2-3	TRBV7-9	CASSLLEPTLTDTQYF
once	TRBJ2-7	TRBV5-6	CASRGGILSYEQYF
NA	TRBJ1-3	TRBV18	CASSPTQGGNTIYF
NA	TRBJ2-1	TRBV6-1	CASSALAGGGEQFF
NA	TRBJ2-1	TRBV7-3	CASSLGGGVHSYNEQFF
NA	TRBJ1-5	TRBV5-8	CASSTGRGRQPQHF
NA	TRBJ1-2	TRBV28	CASRTGELGYTF
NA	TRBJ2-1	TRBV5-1	CASSLAGSKYNEQFF
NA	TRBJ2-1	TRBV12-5	CASGLPSKEDEQFF
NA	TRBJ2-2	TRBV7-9	CASSLWREGGGELFF
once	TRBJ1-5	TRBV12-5	CASGKGQDSNQPQHF
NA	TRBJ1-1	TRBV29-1	CSVEDRSIWAFF
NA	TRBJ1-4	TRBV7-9	CASSLADLPNEKLFF
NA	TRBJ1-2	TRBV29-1	CSVARLRGGYTF
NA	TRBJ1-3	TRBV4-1	CASSRGQGSGNTIYF
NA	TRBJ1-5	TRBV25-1	CASSGDRGTYNQPQHF
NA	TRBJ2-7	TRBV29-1	CSVGTGNEQYF
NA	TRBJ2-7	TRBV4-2	CASSRRGGQGKSYEQYF
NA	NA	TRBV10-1	CASSERVAGVAYEQYF
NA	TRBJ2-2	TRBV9	CASSPQGTNTGELFF
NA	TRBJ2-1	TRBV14	CASSHRDYPYNEQFF
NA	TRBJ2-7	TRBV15	CATSNRGFGEQYF
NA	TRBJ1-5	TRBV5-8	CASSQTPTRQPQHF
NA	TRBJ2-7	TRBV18	CASSPGSRGYEQYF
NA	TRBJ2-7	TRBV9	CASSVSLQSAEQYF
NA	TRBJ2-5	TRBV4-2	CASSQDNRLAGPETQYF
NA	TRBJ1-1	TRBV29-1	CSVTKQGIGTEAFF
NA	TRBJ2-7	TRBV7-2	CASGHLPYEQYF
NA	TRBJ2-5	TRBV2	CASSEASRNQETQYF
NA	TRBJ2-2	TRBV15	CATSRGGGEGELFF
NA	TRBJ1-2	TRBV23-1	CASSQLGRVLSNYGYTF
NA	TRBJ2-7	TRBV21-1	CASSPPCGAPHEQYF
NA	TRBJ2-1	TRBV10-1	CASRMAGARYNEQFF
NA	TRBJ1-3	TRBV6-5	CASSGRGGNTIYF